This TCR beta chain was retrieved from a study of PD-1 blockade in classical Hodgkin lymphoma. Here immunoSEQ multiplex PCR was the method, and the copy in TCRdb shows in-frame clones only, minus some. The sample contains over 85,000 clones, roughly nine tenths of which appear only once. Notes on the study in general: Newly diagnosed patients reportedly trailed healthy donors in baseline TCR diversity. Complete responders matched newly diagnosed patients in baseline diversity.

Time point in this sample: cycle 4 day 1 (C4D1), after less than 7 weeks of nivolumab. Every patient experienced relapse after autologous stem cell transplantation, and brentuximab vedotin exposure varied. This clone has a single count. Its antigen is not known. V lost 0 bases to trimming and J lost 1 base, with 15 bases between them. The CDR3 runs 18 residues. Germline lookup yields CDR1 SGHTA and CDR2 FQGNSA. The clonotype was recovered from a human donor with classical Hodgkin lymphoma. The source material was peripheral blood mononuclear cells (PBMCs), sampled before the fourth cycle of nivolumab. The chain links TRBV7-2 to TRBJ1-4; D gene ambiguous. CDR3 sequence: CASSLAPVGVVTNEKLFF. CDR3 sequence (DNA): TGTGCCAGCAGCTTAGCCCCGGTGGGAGTTGTAACTAATGAAAAACTGTTTTTT.